One and the same sample provided the 19 T cell receptor beta chains below, sequenced in a study of blood T cell repertoires in COVID-19. TCRdb's copy holds only in-frame clones and misses some; the assay was immunoSEQ multiplex PCR. The table includes hundreds of thousands of clones, 82% detected once. Specimen: peripheral blood. These receptor sequences come from an elderly woman with active or convalescent COVID-19.

This rearrangement joins TRBV27 to TRBJ2-2, with D possibly TRBD1 on 6 matching bases. CDR3 size: 17 residues. Germline V gene lookup returns CDR1 MNHEY and CDR2 SMNVEV (reference sequence). The V gene lost 6 bases and the J gene lost 4 bases, with 21 bases spanning the gap. The CDR3: CASRGQLTGVGTGELFF. The CDR3 DNA follows: TGTGCCAGCAGGGGACAACTCACAGGTGTGGGCACCGGGGAGCTGTTTTTT.

The count of this clone is one. CDR3 DNA: TGCGCCAGCAGCCTGACAGGGGACGATTCCACAACTAATGAAAAACTGTTTTTT. This translates into CASSLTGDDSTTNEKLFF. The chain joins TRBV5-1 to TRBJ1-4; 8 bases fit TRBD1. V lost 4 bases and J lost 0; bases outside the gene matches: 11. CDR3 length equals 18 residues. Germline V gene data show CDR1 as SGHRS and CDR2 as YFSETQ.

The chain couples TRBV3-1 (or the pseudogene TRBV3-2) to TRBJ1-5; TRBD1 matches at 9 bases. The CDR3 sequence is 15 residues long. Germline V gene lookup returns CDR1 LGHDT and CDR2 YNNKEL (reference sequence). V was clipped by 1 base and J by 4 bases; unmatched bases: 2. CDR3 nucleotide sequence: TGTGCCAGCAGCCAAGCCGGGACAGGGAATCAGCCCCAGCATTTT. Its translation is CASSQAGTGNQPQHF.

The DNA for the CDR3 is TGCGCCAGCAACCTTGGGGAGGCACAAGAGACCCAGTACTTC. Encoded protein: CASNLGEAQETQYF. V and J are TRBV5-1 and TRBJ2-5, with D maybe TRBD2 (6 bases). This CDR3 spans 14 amino acids. V lost 6 bases and J 2 bases, leaving 14 bases between the germline ends. The V gene's germline CDR1 is SGHRS and CDR2 YFSETQ. Combining the CDR3 with reference TRBV5-1 and TRBJ2-5 gives the whole variable domain KAGVTQTPRYLIKTRGQQVTLSCSPISGHRSVSWYQQTPGQGLQFLFEYFSETQRNKGNFPGRFSGRQFSNSRSEMNVSTLELGDSALYLCASNLGEAQETQYFGPGTRLLVL.

The chain is built from TRBV12-3 or TRBV12-4 and TRBJ1-2, with D unclear. This CDR3 spans 12 amino acids. Trimming shortened V by 1 base and J by 8 bases, and 8 bases separated the two germline ends. The CDR3 region is CASSLGGRGYTF. As DNA, the CDR3 is TGTGCCAGCAGTTTAGGAGGGAGAGGCTACACCTTC.

V is TRBV11-3 and J is TRBJ2-2; 7 bases align to TRBD2. This CDR3 has 14 residues. Looked up from germline, CDR1 is SGHNT and CDR2 is YENEEA. After removal of 4 bases from V and 3 bases from J, the junction contained 2 bases not matched to a gene. The CDR3 DNA sequence: TGTGCCAGCAGCTCTAGCGGTTACACCGGGGAGCTGTTTTTT. It yields the protein CASSSSGYTGELFF.

V is TRBV28 and J is TRBJ1-6; no firm D call. The V gene's germline CDR1 is MDHEN and CDR2 SYDVKM. The CDR3 runs to 14 residues. Deletions cut 7 bases from V and 2 bases from J, with 9 bases between. The DNA for the CDR3 is TGTGCCAGCAAGCGGGTAACCTATAATTCACCCCTCCACTTT. This encodes CASKRVTYNSPLHF.

The sample holds a few counts of this clone. The chain carries TRBV11-2 and TRBJ2-7; TRBD2 matches at 7 bases. Germline loops: CDR1 SGHAT, CDR2 FQNNGV. The trim removed 6 bases at V and 1 base at J, leaving 0 bases unmatched. The CDR3 is 12 residues long. The CDR3 coding sequence is TGTGCCAGCAGGCGGGAGTCCTACGAGCAGTACTTC. It encodes CASRRESYEQYF.

This chain connects TRBV20-1 to TRBJ1-4; D is unclear. The CDR3 is 11 residues long. V was clipped by 5 bases and J by 5 bases, with 6 bases between them. The germline V gene encodes CDR1 DFQATT and CDR2 SNEGSKA (reference sequence). CDR3 DNA: TGCAGTGCTCAAGAGAATGAAAAACTGTTTTTT. The encoded protein is CSAQENEKLFF.

Comment on this clone: The sample holds other DNA sequences that translate to the same CDR3. The J gene is TRBJ1-2, the V gene TRBV27, with D perhaps TRBD1 (6 bases). From germline, CDR1 is MNHEY and CDR2 SMNVEV (reference sequence). The CDR3 sequence is 14 residues long. Trimming cost V 5 bases and J 2 bases, with 12 bases left between them. The CDR3 loop reads CASSPRTENYGYTF. CDR3 in DNA: TGTGCCAGCAGTCCCCGGACAGAAAACTATGGCTACACCTTC.

The chain recombines TRBV28 with TRBJ2-7, with D hard to call. The CDR3 has 15 residues. V lost 1 base to trimming and J lost 0 bases, with 10 bases between them. CDR1 is MDHEN and CDR2 is SYDVKM in the germline V gene. CDR3 sequence: CASSLSHSSSYEQYF. The CDR3 DNA reads as TGTGCCAGCAGTTTATCGCACAGCAGCTCCTACGAGCAGTACTTC.

The V call is TRBV5-1, the J call TRBJ1-2; D remains ambiguous. The CDR3 runs to 12 residues. V was cut by 4 bases and J by 8 bases, with 12 bases left in between. Germline lookup yields CDR1 SGHRS and CDR2 YFSETQ. CDR3 coding DNA: TGCGCCAGCAGCCGGGAGACCCGGGGCTACACCTTC. This sequence encodes CASSRETRGYTF.

The rearrangement joins TRBV28 to TRBJ1-2; D is undetermined. The ends were cut back, 6 bases at V and 5 bases at J, with 13 bases in the middle. The V gene's germline CDR1 is MDHEN and CDR2 SYDVKM. The CDR3 loop spans 13 amino acids. CDR3 sequence: CASSLGRTYGYTF. CDR3 coding DNA: TGTGCCAGCAGCCTAGGACGGACTTATGGCTACACCTTC.

CDR3 in DNA: TGTGCCAGCAGCTTAGGACAGCCGAACACTGAAGCTTTCTTT. It encodes CASSLGQPNTEAFF. The rearrangement joins TRBV7-9 to TRBJ1-1; D is perhaps TRBD1 (5 bases). V dropped 1 base and J dropped 1 base, with 7 bases sitting between them. The CDR3 is 14 residues long. The germline V gene has CDR1 SEHNR and CDR2 FQNEAQ (reference sequence).

The V gene is TRBV6-4, the J gene TRBJ1-2; weak D call: TRBD1 (6 bases). The V gene's germline CDR1 is MRHNA and CDR2 SNTAGT. Trimming took off 4 bases at V and 5 bases at J, with 11 bases between the two ends. The CDR3 covers 13 residues. The CDR3 here is CASSGSGDYGYTF. The CDR3, as DNA: TGTGCCAGCAGTGGTTCAGGGGATTATGGCTACACCTTC.

This sequence joins TRBV30 and TRBJ1-2, with D possibly TRBD1 on 6 matching bases. Germline V gene sequence: CDR1 GTSNPN, CDR2 SVGIG (reference sequence). V was pared by 1 base and J by 6 bases, with 18 bases between. The CDR3 has 15 amino acids. CDR3 sequence reads: CAWSALRTDLDGYTF. As DNA, the CDR3 is TGTGCCTGGAGTGCCCTCCGGACAGATTTGGATGGCTACACCTTC.

The V call is TRBV19, the J call TRBJ1-5; 7 bases agree with TRBD1. Germline lookup yields CDR1 LNHDA and CDR2 SQIVND (reference sequence). This CDR3 is 14 amino acids long. Losses at the gene ends were 5 bases for V and 0 bases for J; bases not matched to a gene: 1. Written as DNA, the CDR3 is TGTGCCAGTAGTGACAGGGATAGCAATCAGCCCCAGCATTTT. Protein: CASSDRDSNQPQHF.

This rearrangement joins TRBV14 to TRBJ1-4; D call uncertain. The CDR3 is made up of 14 amino acids. V was cut by 6 bases and J by 11 bases, with 19 bases left in between. Per germline, CDR1 SGHDN and CDR2 FVKESK. The CDR3 protein is CASSHGVRGEKLFF. The CDR3 DNA sequence: TGTGCCAGCAGTCATGGCGTCCGCGGGGAGAAACTGTTTTTT.

The chain combines TRBV6-5 with TRBJ1-2; D may be TRBD1 (5 bases). This CDR3 has 15 residues. Trimming shortened V by 5 bases and J by 8 bases, and 21 bases separated the two germline ends. CDR1 is MNHEY, CDR2 SVGAGI, per germline. The CDR3 spells CASSISGTPSSGYTF. CDR3 DNA: TGTGCCAGCAGTATTAGTGGGACTCCCTCATCAGGCTACACCTTC.